Listed below are T cell receptor beta chains from one sample, sequenced in a study of cytomegalovirus exposure and HLA in healthy donors. Sequencing used immunoSEQ multiplex PCR; TCRdb keeps in-frame clones, though not all of them. The sample shows roughly 90,000 clones, about 88% of them seen only once. The sequencing input was PBMCs. These receptor sequences come from a man aged 18 to 29 in good health and CMV-seronegative. Each CDR3 is given with its conserved first and last residue. Each record gives: V gene, CDR3 length, D gene, J gene, clone size, CDR3 DNA, CDR3 protein. D genes are given only for firm matches. Expanded clones are given a class, and other clones once, few, many or no size at all.

TRBV25-1	17	TRBD2	TRBJ2-1	-	TGTGCCAGCAGTGAAAATCAAGGCGGGAGGGCTTACAATGAGCAGTTCTTC	CASSENQGGRAYNEQFF
TRBV29-1	14	-	TRBJ2-7	-	TGCAGCGCAGTTCAGGGAAGACTGGAAAACGAGCAGTACTTC	CSAVQGRLENEQYF
TRBV7-2	14	TRBD1	TRBJ1-5	-	TGTGCCAGCAGCAAGGACAGGCCAAATCAGCCCCAGCATTTT	CASSKDRPNQPQHF
TRBV6-1	18	TRBD2	TRBJ2-3	-	TGTGCCAGCAGTGGGAGACTAGCGGGAGCACTAGGGAGAGATACGCAGTATTTT	CASSGRLAGALGRDTQYF
TRBV7-8	15	TRBD1	TRBJ2-7	-	TGTGCCAGCAGATTAGGACAGGGACCAACCTACGAGCAGTACTTC	CASRLGQGPTYEQYF
TRBV7-9	13	-	TRBJ1-2	-	TGTGCCAGCAGCTTACGAGGGCCCTATGGCTACACCTTC	CASSLRGPYGYTF
TRBV30	18	TRBD2	TRBJ2-6	-	TGTGCCTGGAGTGTAGTGAGACTAGCGGGTTTCGGGGCCAACGTCCTGACTTTC	CAWSVVRLAGFGANVLTF
TRBV6-5	16	TRBD1	TRBJ1-1	-	TGTGCCAGCAGTTACGGAACAGGGGGCTTAAACACTGAAGCTTTCTTT	CASSYGTGGLNTEAFF
TRBV5-4	15	-	TRBJ2-3	once	TGTGCCAGCAGCACGGCGAAGGAGCGCACAGATACGCAGTATTTT	CASSTAKERTDTQYF
TRBV9	17	TRBD2	TRBJ2-7	-	TGTGCCAGCAGCGGCGCGGTCACTAGCGGGAAACCCTACGAGCAGTACTTC	CASSGAVTSGKPYEQYF
TRBV19	15	TRBD2	TRBJ2-1	-	TGTGCCAGTAGGTCCGGGACTAGCGGGAGCAATGAGCAGTTCTTC	CASRSGTSGSNEQFF
TRBV25-1	15	-	TRBJ2-1	-	TGTGCCAGCAGTGAGAGCAGGGGTCGCTACAATGAGCAGTTCTTC	CASSESRGRYNEQFF
TRBV4-1	16	TRBD1	TRBJ1-3	few	TGCGCCAGCAGCCAGGAGGACAGGGGCCTTGGAAACACCATATATTTT	CASSQEDRGLGNTIYF
TRBV28	15	-	TRBJ1-2	-	TGTGCCAGCAGTTTATGGGGGGGTGGGGACTATGGCTACACCTTC	CASSLWGGGDYGYTF
TRBV4-2	18	TRBD1	TRBJ1-4	few	TGTGCCAGCAGCCAGAAGACGGGACAGGGGTGGACTAATGAAAAACTGTTTTTT	CASSQKTGQGWTNEKLFF
TRBV9	15	-	TRBJ1-1	-	TGTGCCAGCAGCATACAGACAGGAAGGAACACTGAAGCTTTCTTT	CASSIQTGRNTEAFF
TRBV6-1	14	TRBD1	TRBJ1-1	-	TGTGCCAGCAGCCGGACAGGGGGTATTATTGAAGCTTTCTTT	CASSRTGGIIEAFF
TRBV9	15	-	TRBJ1-1	few	TGTGCCAGCAGCGTAGACGGGGGGATGAACACTGAAGCTTTCTTT	CASSVDGGMNTEAFF
TRBV9	13	-	TRBJ1-5	-	TGTGCCAGGACAGGCCCCCCGGGTCAGCCCCAGCATTTT	CARTGPPGQPQHF
TRBV28	20	TRBD1	TRBJ1-4	-	TGTGCCAGCACCGGGGACAGGGGAAGATTGAGGGAGGGAACTAATGAAAAACTGTTTTTT	CASTGDRGRLREGTNEKLFF
TRBV29-1	10	-	TRBJ2-7	-	TGCAGCGTTGGGTCGAGGGAGCAGTACTTC	CSVGSREQYF
TRBV29-1	14	TRBD2	TRBJ2-7	once	TGCAGCGTTGAAGGACTAGCGGGGGTCGAAGAGCAGTACTTC	CSVEGLAGVEEQYF
TRBV5-6	13	TRBD1	TRBJ1-4	-	TGTGCCAGCACCCTGACAGGGGATGAAAAACTGTTTTTT	CASTLTGDEKLFF
TRBV29-1	12	-	TRBJ2-7	once	TGCAGCGCACAGGCCTCTAACCACGAGCAGTACTTC	CSAQASNHEQYF
TRBV9	15	-	TRBJ1-5	-	TGTGCCAGCAGCGTAGGGGCGCTTGCCAATCAGCCCCAGCATTTT	CASSVGALANQPQHF
TRBV5-6	15	-	TRBJ2-7	-	TGTGCCAGCAGCCTACGGACTGGGGTTTCCTACGAGCAGTACTTC	CASSLRTGVSYEQYF
TRBV6-5	16	-	TRBJ1-5	-	TGTGCCAGCAGTTACGAAGGGGGGGCGGGGAGTCAGCCCCAGCATTTT	CASSYEGGAGSQPQHF
TRBV27	15	TRBD1	TRBJ1-3	-	TGTGCCAGTGGGGGTATCGGGACAGGGGAAAACACCATATATTTT	CASGGIGTGENTIYF
TRBV5-8	15	-	TRBJ2-1	few	TGTGCCAGCAGCTTGGGACAGAGAGTAAACAATGAGCAGTTCTTC	CASSLGQRVNNEQFF
TRBV7-8	19	TRBD2	TRBJ2-7	-	TGTGCCAGCAGCTTAGTTGCCCCGAGAGGAATAGCGGGAGGCTACGAGCAGTACTTC	CASSLVAPRGIAGGYEQYF
TRBV5-8	19	-	TRBJ2-3	-	TGTGCCAGCAGCATTGGACAGCCTAAGGGTATCCCCAACACAGATACGCAGTATTTT	CASSIGQPKGIPNTDTQYF
TRBV19	15	TRBD1	TRBJ1-5	-	TGTGCCAGTGAGAGACAGGGGGCGTCGGGGCAGCCCCAGCATTTT	CASERQGASGQPQHF
TRBV30	13	-	TRBJ1-1	-	TGTGCCTGGAGTCCAAAGGGCGGGAGTGAAGCTTTCTTT	CAWSPKGGSEAFF
TRBV6-4	16	-	TRBJ2-1	few	TGTGCCAGCAGTGACACAGGAGGGACCCAAGGGGATGAGCAGTTCTTC	CASSDTGGTQGDEQFF